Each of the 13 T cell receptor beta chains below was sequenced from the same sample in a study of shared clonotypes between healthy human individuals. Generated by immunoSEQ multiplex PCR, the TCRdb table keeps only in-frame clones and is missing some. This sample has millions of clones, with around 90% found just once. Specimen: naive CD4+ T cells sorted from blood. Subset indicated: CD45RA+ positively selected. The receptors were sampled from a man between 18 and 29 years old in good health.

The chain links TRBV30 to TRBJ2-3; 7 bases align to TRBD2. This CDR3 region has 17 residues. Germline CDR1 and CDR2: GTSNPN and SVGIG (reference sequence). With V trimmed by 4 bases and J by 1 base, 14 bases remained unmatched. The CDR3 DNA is TGTGCCTGGACCTCATCATTGGGGGGGTTTGGCACAGATACGCAGTATTTT. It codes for CAWTSSLGGFGTDTQYF.

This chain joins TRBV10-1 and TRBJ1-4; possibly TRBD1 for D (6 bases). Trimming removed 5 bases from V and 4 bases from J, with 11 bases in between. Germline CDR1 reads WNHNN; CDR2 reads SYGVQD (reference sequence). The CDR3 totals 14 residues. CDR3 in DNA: TGCGCCAGCAGTACAGGGCTCGGTAATGAAAAACTGTTTTTT. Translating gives CASSTGLGNEKLFF.

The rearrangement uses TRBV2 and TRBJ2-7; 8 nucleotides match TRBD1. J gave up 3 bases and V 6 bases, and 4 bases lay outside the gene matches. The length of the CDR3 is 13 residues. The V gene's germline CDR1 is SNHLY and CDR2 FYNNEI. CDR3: CASSQQGGYEQYF. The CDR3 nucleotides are TGTGCCAGCAGCCAACAGGGGGGCTACGAGCAGTACTTC.

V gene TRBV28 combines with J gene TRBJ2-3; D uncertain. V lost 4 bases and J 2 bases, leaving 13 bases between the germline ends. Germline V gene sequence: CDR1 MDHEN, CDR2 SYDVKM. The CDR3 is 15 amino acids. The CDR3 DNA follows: TGTGCCAGCAGTTCGGCTCCTCAAAACACAGATACGCAGTATTTT. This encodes CASSSAPQNTDTQYF.

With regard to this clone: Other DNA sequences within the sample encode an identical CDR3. Here the CDR3 DNA reads TGTGCCAGCAGCTTACAAAGCGGCGGGACCTACGAGCAGTACTTC. It specifies CASSLQSGGTYEQYF. This chain joins TRBV11-2 and TRBJ2-7; weak D call: TRBD2 (6 bases). V was clipped by 2 bases and J by 2 bases, with 13 bases between them. The germline gives CDR1 SGHAT, CDR2 FQNNGV. The length of the CDR3 is 15 residues.

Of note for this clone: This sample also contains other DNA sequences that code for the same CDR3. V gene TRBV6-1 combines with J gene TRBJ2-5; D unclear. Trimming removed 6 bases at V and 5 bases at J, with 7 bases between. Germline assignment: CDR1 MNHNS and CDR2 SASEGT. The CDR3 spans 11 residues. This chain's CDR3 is CASSPLETQYF. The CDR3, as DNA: TGTGCCAGCAGCCCACTGGAGACCCAGTACTTC.

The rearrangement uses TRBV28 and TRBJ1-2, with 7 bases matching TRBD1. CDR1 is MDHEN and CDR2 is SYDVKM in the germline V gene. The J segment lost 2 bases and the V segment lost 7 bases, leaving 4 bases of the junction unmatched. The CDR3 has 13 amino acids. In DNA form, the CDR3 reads TGTGCCAGCATACAGGGACAGAACTATGGCTACACCTTC. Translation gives CASIQGQNYGYTF.

The CDR3, as DNA: TGTGCCAGCAGCTCCCGGGGGGGTACCCCAGATACGCAGTATTTT. Encoded protein: CASSSRGGTPDTQYF. The V call is TRBV11-2, the J call TRBJ2-3; 8 bases match TRBD2. CDR1 is SGHAT and CDR2 is FQNNGV in the germline V gene. Trimming removed 4 bases from V and 4 bases from J; junction bases left unmatched: 7. The CDR3 runs 15 residues.

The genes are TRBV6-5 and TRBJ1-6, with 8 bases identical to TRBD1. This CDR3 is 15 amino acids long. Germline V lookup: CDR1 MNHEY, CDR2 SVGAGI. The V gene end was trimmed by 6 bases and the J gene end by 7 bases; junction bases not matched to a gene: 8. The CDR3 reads CASRDTQGANSPLHF. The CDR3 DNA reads TGTGCCAGCAGAGATACCCAGGGGGCCAATTCACCCCTCCACTTT.

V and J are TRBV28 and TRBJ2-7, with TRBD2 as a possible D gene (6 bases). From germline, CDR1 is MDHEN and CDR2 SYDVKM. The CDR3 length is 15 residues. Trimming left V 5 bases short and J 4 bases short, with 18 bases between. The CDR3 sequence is CASSPRQLAAYEQYF. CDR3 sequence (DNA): TGTGCCAGCAGTCCCCGTCAACTAGCTGCGTACGAGCAGTACTTC.

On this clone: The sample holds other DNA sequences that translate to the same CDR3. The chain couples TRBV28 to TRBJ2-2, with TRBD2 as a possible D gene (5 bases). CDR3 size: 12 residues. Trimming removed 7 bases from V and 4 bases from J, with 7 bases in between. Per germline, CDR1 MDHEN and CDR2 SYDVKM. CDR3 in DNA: TGTGCCAGCACCCGGGGCACCGGGGAGCTGTTTTTT. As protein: CASTRGTGELFF.

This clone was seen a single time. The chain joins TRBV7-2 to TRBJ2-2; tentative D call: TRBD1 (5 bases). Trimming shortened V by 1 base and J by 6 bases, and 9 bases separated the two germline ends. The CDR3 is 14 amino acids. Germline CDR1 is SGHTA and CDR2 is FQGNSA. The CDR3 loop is CASSLDQGPGELFF. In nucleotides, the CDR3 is TGTGCCAGCAGCTTAGACCAGGGTCCCGGGGAGCTGTTTTTT.

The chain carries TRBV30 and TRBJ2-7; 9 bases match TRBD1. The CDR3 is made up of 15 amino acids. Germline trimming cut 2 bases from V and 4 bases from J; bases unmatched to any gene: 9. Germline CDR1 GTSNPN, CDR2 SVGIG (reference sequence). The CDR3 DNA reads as TGTGCCTGGAGTCCGGGGACAGGGTTTCTTTACGAGCAGTACTTC. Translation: CAWSPGTGFLYEQYF.